Following are 25 T cell receptor beta chains from one sample sequenced in a study of shared T cell receptors in the human thymus. Generated by immunoSEQ multiplex PCR, the TCRdb table keeps only in-frame clones and is missing some. The profile covers roughly 550,000 clones, with approximately 80% appearing a single time and about 0.014% taken by the ten largest. These same data were also listed under a study on human thymus T cells.

Sequencing input: thymocytes. These receptors all come from a boy younger than two with a congenital heart defect.

This chain uses TRBV2 with TRBJ2-7; 7 bases line up with TRBD1. Looked up from germline, CDR1 is SNHLY and CDR2 is FYNNEI. This CDR3 comprises 13 residues. V was clipped by 6 bases and J by 2 bases; unmatched bases: 4. In nucleotides, the CDR3 is TGTGCCAGCAGATCCGGGACAGCCTACGAGCAGTACTTC. Its translation is CASRSGTAYEQYF.

The chain has TRBV7-9 and TRBJ2-1; 13 bases are a match to TRBD2. The length of the CDR3 is 18 residues. V gave up 0 bases and J gave up 7 bases; unmatched junction bases: 9. The germline V gene has CDR1 SEHNR and CDR2 FQNEAQ (reference sequence). CDR3 in amino acids: CASSLASAGTSGINEQFF. Here the CDR3 DNA reads TGTGCCAGCAGCTTAGCCTCTGCCGGGACTAGCGGGATTAATGAGCAGTTCTTC.

The chain combines TRBV10-2 with TRBJ2-3; the D gene is possibly TRBD2 (5 bases). This CDR3 is 15 amino acids long. V gave up 3 bases and J gave up 3 bases, with 13 bases separating them. Germline CDR1 reads WSHSY; CDR2 reads SAAADI. The CDR3 DNA reads TGCGCCAGCAGTGATCGCGAATGGAGGACAGATACGCAGTATTTT. Protein: CASSDREWRTDTQYF.

This clone was seen more than once but under ten times. The CDR3 reads CASSETGGEQFF. CDR3 nucleotide sequence: TGCGCCAGCAGTGAGACGGGGGGCGAGCAGTTCTTC. This sequence joins TRBV10-2 and TRBJ2-1, with a weak D call TRBD2 (7 bases). The V gene's germline CDR1 is WSHSY and CDR2 SAAADI. The germline V and J ends were trimmed by 2 bases and 10 bases, with 9 bases remaining between them. The CDR3 extends over 12 amino acids.

The J gene is TRBJ2-7, the V gene TRBV29-1, with 12 bases matching TRBD2. Germline values: CDR1 SQVTM, CDR2 ANQGSEA. The V and J ends lost 6 bases and 5 bases, in that order; junction bases with no gene match: 8. This CDR3 has 14 amino acids. The CDR3 here is CSVAPGLAGHEQYF. The CDR3 coding sequence is TGCAGCGTAGCCCCGGGACTAGCGGGTCACGAGCAGTACTTC.

V usage is TRBV6-1 and J usage is TRBJ2-3; TRBD2 matches at 9 bases. The CDR3 has 18 residues. CDR1 and CDR2 from the germline V gene are MNHNS and SASEGT. Trimming took 1 base from V and 3 from J; bases not matched to a gene: 11. The CDR3 loop is CASSEEVAWTSVTDTQYF. The CDR3 DNA is TGTGCCAGCAGTGAAGAAGTGGCGTGGACTAGCGTGACAGATACGCAGTATTTT.

The chain links TRBV5-1 to TRBJ2-7, with 15 nucleotides matching TRBD2. V dropped 4 bases and J dropped 4; count of bases not matched to a gene: 12. Germline V lookup: CDR1 SGHRS, CDR2 YFSETQ. This CDR3 is 18 amino acids long. For the CDR3, the DNA is TGCGCCAGCAGCGAACTTCCGGGACTAGCGGGAGGTGGGTACGAGCAGTACTTC. Translation gives CASSELPGLAGGGYEQYF.

The V gene is TRBV2, the J gene TRBJ2-5, with TRBD1 identical over 8 bases. The CDR3 runs to 15 residues. J lost 4 bases, V lost 2 bases, and 6 bases had no gene match. Germline CDR1 reads SNHLY; CDR2 reads FYNNEI. The CDR3 nucleotides are TGTGCCAGCAGTGAATCGGACAGGGTTGCAGAGACCCAGTACTTC. Translating it yields CASSESDRVAETQYF.

The CDR3 nucleotides read TGTGCCAGCAGCTTAGGCCTAGCGGGATCCTACGAGCAGTACTTC. It is translated as CASSLGLAGSYEQYF. The chain employs TRBV7-9 and TRBJ2-7; 9 positions match TRBD2. Looked up from germline, CDR1 is SEHNR and CDR2 is FQNEAQ (reference sequence). V shed 1 base, J shed 1 base, and the junction held 2 bases outside the gene matches. This CDR3 comprises 15 residues.

This chain joins TRBV7-2 and TRBJ2-1; 7 bases line up with TRBD1. Per germline, CDR1 SGHTA and CDR2 FQGNSA. Trimming at V came to 4 bases and at J to 7 bases, leaving 7 bases not matched to a gene. The CDR3 loop spans 14 amino acids. The CDR3 loop reads CASSSPQQGNEQFF. The CDR3 coding sequence is TGTGCCAGCAGCTCCCCCCAACAGGGGAATGAGCAGTTCTTC.

This chain's CDR3 is CASSPSGRPYNEQFF. In DNA form, the CDR3 reads TGTGCCAGCAGCCCTAGCGGGAGGCCATACAATGAGCAGTTCTTC. This chain connects TRBV7-6 to TRBJ2-1; 11 nucleotides agree with TRBD2. This CDR3 has 15 amino acids. The V gene end was trimmed by 5 bases and the J gene end by 4 bases; junction bases not matched to a gene: 4. The germline V gene has CDR1 SGHVS and CDR2 FNYEAQ.

The V call is TRBV28, the J call TRBJ2-5; D is unresolved. The CDR3 sequence is 13 residues long. CDR1 and CDR2 from the germline V gene are MDHEN and SYDVKM. V was shortened by 2 bases and J by 3 bases, with 7 bases between the two germline ends. CDR3 nucleotides: TGTGCCAGCAGTTTACGGCAGGAAGAGACCCAGTACTTC. This sequence encodes CASSLRQEETQYF.

The chain is built from TRBV12-2 and TRBJ2-4; the D segment call TRBD1 is taken from the table without a DNA check. TRBV12-2 is a documented pseudogene. The CDR3 consists of 17 residues. CDR3 in DNA: TGTGCAAGTCGCTTCGGAAGAGGGGGATTTCCTAAGAACATTCAGTACTTC. Protein product: CASRFGRGGFPKNIQYF.

CDR3 amino acids: CASSADRDISYEQYF. The CDR3 DNA is TGTGCCAGCAGTGCGGACCGGGACATATCCTACGAGCAGTACTTC. The chain carries TRBV27 and TRBJ2-7; possibly TRBD1 for D (6 bases). V was trimmed by 5 bases and J by 1 base, leaving 15 bases between them. This CDR3 region has 15 residues. Germline CDR1 MNHEY, CDR2 SMNVEV (reference sequence).

The V and J genes are TRBV5-1 and TRBJ2-5, with D possibly TRBD1 on 5 matching bases. CDR3 length: 14 residues. V shed 3 bases and J shed 5 bases, with 14 bases lying between them. CDR1 is SGHRS and CDR2 is YFSETQ in the germline V gene. The CDR3 nucleotides read TGCGCCAGCAGCTCGGCAGGGTTGGCGGAGACCCAGTACTTC. This codes for CASSSAGLAETQYF.

The V and J genes are TRBV2 and TRBJ2-5, with TRBD2 matching over 7 bases. V lost 6 bases to trimming and J lost 3 bases; unmatched junction nucleotides: 4. Germline V gene sequence: CDR1 SNHLY, CDR2 FYNNEI. CDR3 length: 13 amino acids. Written as DNA, the CDR3 is TGTGCCAGCAGCGCCAGCGGGAAAGAGACCCAGTACTTC. Translation: CASSASGKETQYF.

This chain uses TRBV6-1 with TRBJ1-3; D not resolved. The CDR3 totals 19 residues. Germline values: CDR1 MNHNS, CDR2 SASEGT. V was cut by 1 base and J by 4 bases, with 23 bases left in between. CDR3 DNA: TGTGCCAGCAGTGAAGGCGGTTCTGGTGGGTTATCGGGGGGAAACACCATATATTTT. Translation gives CASSEGGSGGLSGGNTIYF.

Written as DNA, the CDR3 is TGCGCCAGCAGCCGGACTGAACAAGAGACCCAGTACTTC. This sequence encodes CASSRTEQETQYF. V gene TRBV5-1 combines with J gene TRBJ2-5; TRBD2 is a possible D gene (5 bases). Trimming left V 4 bases short and J 2 bases short, with 9 bases between. CDR3 length: 13 residues. The germline gives CDR1 SGHRS, CDR2 YFSETQ.

This clone occurred a few times. The rearrangement joins TRBV5-1 to TRBJ2-3; 16 bases line up with TRBD2. Per germline, CDR1 SGHRS and CDR2 YFSETQ. The CDR3 sequence is 20 residues long. V lost 2 bases to trimming and J lost 0 bases; unmatched junction nucleotides: 9. The CDR3 DNA reads TGCGCCAGCAGCTTTGGGACTAGCGGGAGGGCCTACCTTAGCACAGATACGCAGTATTTT. Protein sequence: CASSFGTSGRAYLSTDTQYF.

The chain has TRBV15 and TRBJ2-7; D is undetermined. The CDR3 length is 14 residues. V was cut by 4 bases and J by 2 bases, with 12 bases left in between. Germline V CDR1 and CDR2: LNHNV, YYDKDF (reference sequence). The CDR3 nucleotides are TGTGCCACCAGCACTAGACCCCTCCCCTACGAGCAGTACTTC. This sequence encodes CATSTRPLPYEQYF.

This clone was counted a few times. The same CDR3 is also encoded by other DNA sequences in this sample. The chain joins TRBV27 to TRBJ1-5, with D uncertain. V lost 3 bases and J 6 bases, leaving 6 bases between the germline ends. Looked up from germline, CDR1 is MNHEY and CDR2 is SMNVEV (reference sequence). The CDR3 spans 12 residues. The CDR3 loop is CASSFPGQPQHF. The DNA for the CDR3 is TGTGCCAGCAGTTTCCCCGGTCAGCCCCAGCATTTT.

The chain joins TRBV10-3 to TRBJ2-1; TRBD2 aligns across 11 bases. Germline V CDR1 and CDR2: ENHRY, SYGVKD. J lost 5 bases, V lost 4 bases, and 4 bases had no gene match. The CDR3 sequence is 15 residues long. CDR3 DNA sequence: TGTGCCATCAGTGGGGGACTAGCGGTAGACAATGAGCAGTTCTTC. It yields the protein CAISGGLAVDNEQFF.

The V and J genes are TRBV7-8 and TRBJ2-2; 11 bases fit TRBD1. The V gene end was trimmed by 4 bases and the J gene end by 1 base; junction bases not matched to a gene: 2. The CDR3 is 16 amino acids. CDR1 and CDR2 from the germline V gene are SGHVS and FQNEAQ. The CDR3 DNA follows: TGTGCCAGCAGCTGGACAGGGGGCGTGAACACCGGGGAGCTGTTTTTT. It specifies CASSWTGGVNTGELFF.

This chain links TRBV14 with TRBJ1-4; D is undetermined. This CDR3 is built from 15 residues. The ends were cut back, 0 bases at V and 8 bases at J, with 13 bases in the middle. Germline CDR1 SGHDN, CDR2 FVKESK. This CDR3 reads CASSQDRQDPEKLFF. CDR3 DNA: TGTGCCAGCAGCCAAGATCGGCAGGATCCCGAAAAACTGTTTTTT.

V usage is TRBV2 and J usage is TRBJ2-7; a weak D match, TRBD1 (5 bases). The germline V gene encodes CDR1 SNHLY and CDR2 FYNNEI. The CDR3 extends over 15 amino acids. V lost 6 bases to trimming and J lost 1 base, with 16 bases between them. CDR3 region: CASSTSSRASYEQYF. In nucleotides, the CDR3 is TGTGCCAGCAGCACCTCAAGCAGGGCGTCCTACGAGCAGTACTTC.